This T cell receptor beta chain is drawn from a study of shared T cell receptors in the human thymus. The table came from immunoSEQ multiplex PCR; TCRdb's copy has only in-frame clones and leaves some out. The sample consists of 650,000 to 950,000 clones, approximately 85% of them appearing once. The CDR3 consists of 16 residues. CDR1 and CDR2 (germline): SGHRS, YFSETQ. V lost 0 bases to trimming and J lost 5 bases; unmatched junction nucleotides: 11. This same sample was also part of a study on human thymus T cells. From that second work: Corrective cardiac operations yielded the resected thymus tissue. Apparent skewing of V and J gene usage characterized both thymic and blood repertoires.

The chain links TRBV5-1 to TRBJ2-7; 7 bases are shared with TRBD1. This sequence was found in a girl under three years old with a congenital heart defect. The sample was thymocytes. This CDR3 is CASSLGYTGVFHEQYF. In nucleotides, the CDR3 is TGCGCCAGCAGCTTGGGGTATACAGGGGTTTTCCACGAGCAGTACTTC.